The present TCR beta chain was sequenced within a study of T-cell memory formation after mild COVID-19. Whole-study context: Clustering of TCRs was largely donor specific.

The length of the CDR3 is 16 residues. In TCRdb, the 5' RACE reads were re-called with MiXCR into one record per CDR3 protein. The sample gives a few hundred thousand distinct CDR3 sequences, about 20% of which show up once; under 8.5% is in the top ten. The sample was PBMCs or a T cell subset sorted from them (not recorded which). The receptor was isolated from an adult woman who had mild COVID-19 (a few samples of this study predate the infection). Cell type and time point are not known. The V call is TRBV21-1, the J call TRBJ2-7; TRBD1, the table's D call, was not compared with the DNA. TRBV21-1 is shown as a pseudogene. The CDR3 is CASSPTRVAGPYEQYF. The CDR3 bases are TGTGCCAGCAGCCCAACCCGAGTGGCGGGGCCCTACGAGCAGTACTTC.